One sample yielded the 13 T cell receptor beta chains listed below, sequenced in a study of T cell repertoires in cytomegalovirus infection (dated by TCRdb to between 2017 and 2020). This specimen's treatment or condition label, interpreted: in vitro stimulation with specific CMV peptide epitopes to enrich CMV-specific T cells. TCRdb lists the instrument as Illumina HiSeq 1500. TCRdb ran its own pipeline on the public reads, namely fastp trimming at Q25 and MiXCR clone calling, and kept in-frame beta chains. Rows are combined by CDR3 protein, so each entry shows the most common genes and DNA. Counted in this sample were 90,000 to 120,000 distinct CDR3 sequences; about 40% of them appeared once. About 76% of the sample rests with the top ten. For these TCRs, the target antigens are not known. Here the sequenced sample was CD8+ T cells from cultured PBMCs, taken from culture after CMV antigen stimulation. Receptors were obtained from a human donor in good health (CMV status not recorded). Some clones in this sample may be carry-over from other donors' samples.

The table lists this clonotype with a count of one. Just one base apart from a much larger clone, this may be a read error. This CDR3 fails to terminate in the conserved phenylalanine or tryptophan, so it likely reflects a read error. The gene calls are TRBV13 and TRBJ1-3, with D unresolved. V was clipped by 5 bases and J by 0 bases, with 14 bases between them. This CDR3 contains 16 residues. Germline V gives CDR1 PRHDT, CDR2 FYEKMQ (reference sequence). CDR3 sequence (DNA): TGTGCCAGCAGCAGCCCGACTGCAGACTCTGGAAACACCATATATTTA. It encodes CASSSPTADSGNTIYL.

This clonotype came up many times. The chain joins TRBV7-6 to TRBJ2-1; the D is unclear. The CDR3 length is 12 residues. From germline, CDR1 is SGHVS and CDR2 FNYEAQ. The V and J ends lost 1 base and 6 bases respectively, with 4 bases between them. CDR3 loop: CASSLEGNEQFF. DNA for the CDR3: TGTGCCAGCAGCTTAGAAGGCAATGAGCAGTTCTTC. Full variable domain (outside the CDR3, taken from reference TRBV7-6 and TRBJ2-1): GAGVSQSPRYKVTKRGQDVALRCDPISGHVSLYWYRQALGQGPEFLTYFNYEAQQDKSGLPNDRFSAERPEGSISTLTIQRTEQRDSAMYRCASSLEGNEQFFGPGTRLTVL.

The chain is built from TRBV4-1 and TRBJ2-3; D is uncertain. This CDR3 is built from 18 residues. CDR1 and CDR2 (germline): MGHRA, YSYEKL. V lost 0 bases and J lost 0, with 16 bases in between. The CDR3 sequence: CASSQDAARPDSTDTQYF. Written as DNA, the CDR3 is TGCGCCAGCAGCCAAGATGCAGCCCGTCCGGACAGCACAGATACGCAGTATTTT.

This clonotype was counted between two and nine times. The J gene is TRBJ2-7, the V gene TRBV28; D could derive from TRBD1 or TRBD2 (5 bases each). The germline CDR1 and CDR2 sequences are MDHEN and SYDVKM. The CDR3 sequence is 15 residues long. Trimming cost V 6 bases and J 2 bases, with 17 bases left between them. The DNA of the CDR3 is TGTGCCAGCAGACCAGACCTACTAGGGGCCTACGAGCAGTACTTC. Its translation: CASRPDLLGAYEQYF.

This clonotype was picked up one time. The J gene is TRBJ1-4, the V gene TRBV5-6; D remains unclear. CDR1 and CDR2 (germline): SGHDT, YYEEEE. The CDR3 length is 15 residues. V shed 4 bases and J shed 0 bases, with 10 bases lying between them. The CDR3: CASSRGLATNEKLFF. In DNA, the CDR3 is TGTGCCAGCAGCCGCGGACTGGCAACTAATGAAAAACTGTTTTTT.

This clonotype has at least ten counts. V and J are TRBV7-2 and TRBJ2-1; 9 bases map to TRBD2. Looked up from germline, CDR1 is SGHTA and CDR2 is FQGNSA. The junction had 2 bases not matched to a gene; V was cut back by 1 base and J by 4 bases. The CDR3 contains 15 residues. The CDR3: CASSLGSGGYNEQFF. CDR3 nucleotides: TGTGCCAGCAGCTTAGGTAGCGGGGGATACAATGAGCAGTTCTTC.

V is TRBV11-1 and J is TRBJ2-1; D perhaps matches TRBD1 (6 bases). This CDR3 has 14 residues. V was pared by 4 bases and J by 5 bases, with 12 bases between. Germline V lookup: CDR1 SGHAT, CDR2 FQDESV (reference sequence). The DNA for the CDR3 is TGTGCCAGCAGCTCCGCGGACAGCAACAATGAGCAGTTCTTC. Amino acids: CASSSADSNNEQFF.

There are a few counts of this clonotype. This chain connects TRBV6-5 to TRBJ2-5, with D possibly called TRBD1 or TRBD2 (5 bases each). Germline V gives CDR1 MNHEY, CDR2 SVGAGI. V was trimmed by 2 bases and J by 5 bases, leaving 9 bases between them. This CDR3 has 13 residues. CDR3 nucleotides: TGTGCCAGCAGTTACGGGGGTCGGGAGACCCAGTACTTC. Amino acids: CASSYGGRETQYF.

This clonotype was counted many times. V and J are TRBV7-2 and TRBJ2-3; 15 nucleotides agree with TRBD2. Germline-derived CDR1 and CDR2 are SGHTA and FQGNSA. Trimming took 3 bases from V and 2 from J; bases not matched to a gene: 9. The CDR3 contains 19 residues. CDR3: CASSFGLAGGHDLTDTQYF. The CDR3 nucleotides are TGTGCCAGCAGCTTCGGACTAGCGGGGGGGCATGACCTCACAGATACGCAGTATTTT.

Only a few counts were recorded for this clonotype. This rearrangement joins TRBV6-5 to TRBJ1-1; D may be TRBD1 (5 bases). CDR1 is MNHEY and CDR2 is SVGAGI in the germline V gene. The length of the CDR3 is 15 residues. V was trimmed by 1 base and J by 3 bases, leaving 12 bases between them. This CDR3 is CASSYFRGSDTEAFF. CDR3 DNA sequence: TGTGCCAGCAGTTACTTTCGGGGCTCGGACACTGAAGCTTTCTTT.

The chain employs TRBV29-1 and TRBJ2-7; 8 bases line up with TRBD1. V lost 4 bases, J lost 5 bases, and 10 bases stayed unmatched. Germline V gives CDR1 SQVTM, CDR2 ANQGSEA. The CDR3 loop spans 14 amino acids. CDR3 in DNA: TGCAGCGTTGTCCTCCGGGACAGGAGGAACGAGCAGTACTTC. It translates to CSVVLRDRRNEQYF.

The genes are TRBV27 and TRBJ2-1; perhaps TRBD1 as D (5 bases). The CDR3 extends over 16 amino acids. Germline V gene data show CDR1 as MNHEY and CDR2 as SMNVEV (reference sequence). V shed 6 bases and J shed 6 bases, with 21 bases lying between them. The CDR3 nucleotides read TGTGCCAGCAGCGTATTGTGGGTCCCTCAGGGCAATGAGCAGTTCTTC. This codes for CASSVLWVPQGNEQFF.

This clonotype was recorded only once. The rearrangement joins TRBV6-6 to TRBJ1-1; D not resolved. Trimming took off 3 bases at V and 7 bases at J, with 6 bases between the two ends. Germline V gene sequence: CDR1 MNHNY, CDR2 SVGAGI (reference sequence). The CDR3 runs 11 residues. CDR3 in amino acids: CASSYFVEAFF. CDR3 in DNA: TGTGCCAGCAGTTATTTCGTTGAAGCTTTCTTT.